These 25 T cell receptor beta chains originate from one sample sequenced in a study of early T cells in non-severe SARS-CoV-2 infection (dated by TCRdb to the early 2020s). The protocol used for the library was 5' RACE. Sequencing used a NextSeq 500. The public reads were run again by TCRdb, first through fastp at Q25 and then through MiXCR, and only productive beta chains were kept. Entries are consolidated by CDR3 protein sequence, retaining the most common genes and DNA. The sample table lists around 76,000 distinct CDR3 sequences, around 10% of them with a count of one. Of the sample, over 3.5% falls within the top ten clones. The specimen sequenced was whole blood. The receptor set was obtained from an adult who was a healthcare worker with PCR-confirmed SARS-CoV-2 infection or an uninfected control (not recorded which).

There are many counts of this clonotype. V usage is TRBV12-3 or TRBV12-4 and J usage is TRBJ2-7; TRBD2 matches at 7 bases. The CDR3 contains 13 residues. The junction had 4 bases not matched to a gene; V was cut back by 3 bases and J by 5 bases. In DNA form, the CDR3 reads TGTGCCAGCAGTTTGGCGGGGGACGACGAGCAGTACTTC. Protein sequence: CASSLAGDDEQYF.

Only a few counts were recorded for this clonotype. V gene TRBV24-1 combines with J gene TRBJ1-1; 10 bases match TRBD1. V shed 5 bases, J shed 5 bases, and the junction held 10 bases outside the gene matches. This CDR3 has 16 amino acids. Germline V gene sequence: CDR1 KGHDR, CDR2 SFDVKD. The CDR3 DNA reads TGTGCCACCAGTGCCCCCAGGGACAGGGGAAGAACTGAAGCTTTCTTT. Protein product: CATSAPRDRGRTEAFF.

This clonotype was seen only a few times. The chain links TRBV5-4 to TRBJ2-7; no clear D gene. Trimming pared 0 bases from V and 3 bases from J, leaving 13 bases between. There are 15 residues in the CDR3. Germline values: CDR1 SGHNT, CDR2 YYREEE (reference sequence). The CDR3 is CASSLVIGSLYEQYF. DNA for the CDR3: TGTGCCAGCAGCTTGGTGATAGGCAGTCTCTACGAGCAGTACTTC. Based on the CDR3 plus reference TRBV5-4 and TRBJ2-7, the full variable domain is ETGVTQSPTHLIKTRGQQVTLRCSSQSGHNTVSWYQQALGQGPQFIFQYYREEENGRGNFPPRFSGLQFPNYSSELNVNALELDDSALYLCASSLVIGSLYEQYFGPGTRLTVT.

This clonotype was picked up a small number of times. The rearrangement uses TRBV12-3 or TRBV12-4 and TRBJ2-7; TRBD1 aligns across 7 bases. V was pared by 6 bases and J by 1 base, with 6 bases of the junction left unmatched. The CDR3 is 14 residues long. CDR3 residues: CASSSSRGSYEQYF. The CDR3 coding sequence is TGTGCCAGCAGCTCGAGCAGGGGGTCCTACGAGCAGTACTTC.

Comment on this clonotype: Mismatch with germline at one junction end may stem from a read error. The chain carries TRBV9 and TRBJ2-2; 11 positions match TRBD2. The CDR3 covers 18 residues. CDR1 and CDR2 from the germline V gene are SGDLS and YYNGEE. The CDR3 here is CASSGTNLGLAVSGELFF. As DNA, the CDR3 is TGTGCCAGCAGCGGCACCAATCTGGGACTAGCGGTATCAGGGGAGCTTTTTTTT.

The CDR3 nucleotides are TGCGCCAGCAGCTTGGCCGTAAGGGTGAACACTGAAGCTTTCTTT. The encoded protein is CASSLAVRVNTEAFF. The chain is built from TRBV5-1 and TRBJ1-1; unclear D gene. Germline V lookup: CDR1 SGHRS, CDR2 YFSETQ. The CDR3 totals 15 residues. Trimming removed 0 bases from V and 0 bases from J, with 9 bases in between.

This clonotype appeared a few times. The genes are TRBV2 and TRBJ1-5; D is unclear. CDR3 length: 12 amino acids. CDR1 and CDR2 from the germline V gene are SNHLY and FYNNEI. The ends were cut back, 2 bases at V and 9 bases at J, with 8 bases in the middle. The CDR3 spells CASSESPPPQHF. CDR3 in DNA: TGTGCCAGCAGTGAATCACCGCCGCCCCAGCATTTT.

The table lists this clonotype with many counts. The V call is TRBV7-2, the J call TRBJ2-1; a weak D match, TRBD2 (5 bases). This CDR3 is built from 14 residues. Trimming stripped 6 bases from V and 6 bases from J, with 15 bases between. CDR1 SGHTA and CDR2 FQGNSA come from the germline V gene. The DNA for the CDR3 is TGTGCCAGCAGGACGGGGAATCGCCTCAATGAGCAGTTCTTC. It codes for CASRTGNRLNEQFF.

V gene TRBV6-2 or TRBV6-3 combines with J gene TRBJ2-2; D is possibly TRBD2 (5 bases). Trimming took 2 bases from V and 0 from J, leaving 7 bases between them. Looked up from germline, CDR1 is MNHEY and CDR2 is SVGEGT. This CDR3 spans 15 amino acids. The chain's CDR3 is CASSYVGANTGELFF. CDR3 in DNA: TGTGCCAGCAGTTACGTGGGAGCGAACACCGGGGAGCTGTTTTTT.

This clonotype showed up many times. CDR3 in DNA: TGTGCCATCAGTGAGTTTGCTAGCGGGGGAGATACGCAGTATTTT. Protein: CAISEFASGGDTQYF. The chain carries TRBV10-3 and TRBJ2-3, with 10 bases matching TRBD2. Germline values: CDR1 ENHRY, CDR2 SYGVKD. The length of the CDR3 is 15 residues. V gave up 1 base and J gave up 5 bases; unmatched junction bases: 3.

At least ten counts were recorded for this clonotype. The rearrangement links TRBV4-2 to TRBJ1-6; D possibly corresponds to TRBD1 (5 bases). The CDR3 extends over 16 amino acids. Per germline, CDR1 LGHNA and CDR2 YNFKEQ. Trimming removed 1 base from V and 6 bases from J, with 13 bases in between. Written as DNA, the CDR3 is TGTGCCAGCAGCCAAGCCCCAGGTGGGGGTAATTCACCCCTCCACTTT. Its protein is CASSQAPGGGNSPLHF.

This clonotype was seen repeatedly, ten times or more. The genes are TRBV4-1 and TRBJ2-3; no clear D. This CDR3 comprises 13 residues. From germline, CDR1 is MGHRA and CDR2 YSYEKL. Trimming pared 1 base from V and 7 bases from J, leaving 9 bases between. In DNA form, the CDR3 reads TGCGCCAGCAGCCAAGGAATTCGAAATACGCAGTATTTT. It codes for CASSQGIRNTQYF.

Only a few counts were recorded for this clonotype. This sequence joins TRBV5-6 and TRBJ2-3; maybe TRBD2 (5 bases). Germline V gene lookup returns CDR1 SGHDT and CDR2 YYEEEE. The CDR3 sequence is 15 residues long. The ends were cut back, 2 bases at V and 9 bases at J, with 19 bases in the middle. CDR3 coding DNA: TGTGCCAGCAGCTTCGGGAACTTCAGGTTCGGGACGCAGTATTTT. Amino acid sequence: CASSFGNFRFGTQYF.

The rearrangement links TRBV19 to TRBJ1-4; the D gene is possibly TRBD1 (5 bases). Germline V gene lookup returns CDR1 LNHDA and CDR2 SQIVND (reference sequence). The CDR3 totals 12 residues. The V end lost 8 bases, the J end lost 8 bases, and 12 bases lay between the germline ends. The DNA of the CDR3 is TGTGCCAGTCAGAGGGGCGACGAAAAACTGTTTTTT. This sequence encodes CASQRGDEKLFF. Complete variable domain (other parts from reference TRBV19 and TRBJ1-4): DGGITQSPKYLFRKEGQNVTLSCEQNLNHDAMYWYRQDPGQGLRLIYYSQIVNDFQKGDIAEGYSVSREKKESFPLTVTSAQKNPTAFYLCASQRGDEKLFFGSGTQLSVL.

The chain couples TRBV10-3 to TRBJ2-7, with 8 nucleotides matching TRBD1. Germline CDR1 is ENHRY and CDR2 is SYGVKD. This CDR3 spans 15 amino acids. The junction had 2 bases not matched to a gene; V was cut back by 1 base and J by 0 bases. The CDR3 DNA reads TGTGCCATCAGTGAGTTTGGGACAGGCTCCTACGAGCAGTACTTC. Translation: CAISEFGTGSYEQYF.

The rearrangement joins TRBV9 to TRBJ2-2; D possibly corresponds to TRBD1 (6 bases). Per germline, CDR1 SGDLS and CDR2 YYNGEE. Trimming took 0 bases from V and 4 from J, leaving 7 bases between them. The CDR3 is 14 amino acids. The CDR3 sequence: CASSVDRVTGELFF. CDR3 sequence (DNA): TGTGCCAGCAGCGTAGACAGGGTCACCGGGGAGCTGTTTTTT.

This clonotype showed up many times. The gene calls are TRBV6-6 and TRBJ2-3, with D unclear. Germline CDR1 is MNHNY and CDR2 is SVGAGI (reference sequence). The CDR3 sequence is 12 residues long. The V gene lost 0 bases and the J gene lost 7 bases, with 5 bases spanning the gap. CDR3: CASSYSIHTQYF. The CDR3 coding sequence is TGTGCCAGCAGTTACTCGATCCATACGCAGTATTTT.

This clonotype was observed many times. The rearrangement uses TRBV7-6 and TRBJ2-3, with 10 bases aligning to TRBD1. The CDR3 consists of 15 residues. The germline gives CDR1 SGHVS, CDR2 FNYEAQ. Losses at the gene ends were 4 bases for V and 1 base for J; bases not matched to a gene: 2. The CDR3 DNA is TGTGCCAGCAGCTCCGGGACAGGGGGCACAGATACGCAGTATTTT. Residues: CASSSGTGGTDTQYF.

The chain couples TRBV28 to TRBJ2-7, with D unclear. The CDR3 has 14 amino acids. Germline CDR1 MDHEN, CDR2 SYDVKM. V was cut by 3 bases and J by 0 bases, with 9 bases left in between. The CDR3 is CASSFPGSSYEQYF. CDR3 in DNA: TGTGCCAGCAGTTTTCCTGGAAGCTCCTACGAGCAGTACTTC.

In its sample, this clonotype was seen many times. The gene calls are TRBV7-9 and TRBJ1-2; tentatively, D is TRBD1 (5 bases). Per the germline V gene, CDR1 is SEHNR and CDR2 is FQNEAQ (reference sequence). The CDR3 is 12 residues long. V was cut by 4 bases and J by 6 bases, with 9 bases left in between. The CDR3 loop reads CASSSTGDGYTF. The CDR3 DNA sequence: TGTGCCAGCAGCTCAACAGGTGATGGCTACACCTTC.

V usage is TRBV5-6 and J usage is TRBJ1-2; D uncertain. Germline lookup yields CDR1 SGHDT and CDR2 YYEEEE. V lost 2 bases and J 1 base, leaving 9 bases between the germline ends. The CDR3 extends over 14 amino acids. CDR3 amino acids: CASSFRGRNYGYTF. Written as DNA, the CDR3 is TGTGCCAGCAGCTTTCGGGGTCGTAACTATGGCTACACCTTC.

This chain connects TRBV20-1 to TRBJ2-6; a possible D gene is TRBD1 (6 bases). Germline V gene data show CDR1 as DFQATT and CDR2 as SNEGSKA (reference sequence). V shed 2 bases and J shed 4 bases, with 18 bases lying between them. CDR3 length: 17 residues. CDR3 nucleotides: TGCAGTGCTAGACCAAGTGGGGCAGGGGCCGGGGCCAACGTCCTGACTTTC. Its protein product is CSARPSGAGAGANVLTF.

This chain connects TRBV7-6 to TRBJ1-3; D is undetermined. V was clipped by 6 bases and J by 1 base, with 10 bases between them. Germline values: CDR1 SGHVS, CDR2 FNYEAQ. The CDR3 has 14 residues. The CDR3 nucleotides read TGTGCCAGCAGTTCGTTACCTTCTGGAAACACCATATATTTT. This translates into CASSSLPSGNTIYF.

The chain couples TRBV11-1 to TRBJ2-7; no definite D call. The germline CDR1 and CDR2 sequences are SGHAT and FQDESV (reference sequence). V was pared by 1 base and J by 0 bases, with 10 bases between. The CDR3 is 15 amino acids. CDR3 DNA sequence: TGTGCCAGCAGCTTAGACTGGGTTAGCTCCTACGAGCAGTACTTC. Its protein is CASSLDWVSSYEQYF. The variable domain in full, with the rest retrieved from reference TRBV11-1 and TRBJ2-7, is EAEVAQSPRYKITEKSQAVAFWCDPISGHATLYWYRQILGQGPELLVQFQDESVVDDSQLPKDRFSAERLKGVDSTLKIQPAELGDSAMYLCASSLDWVSSYEQYFGPGTRLTVT.

CDR3 residues: CASSRADTQYF. The DNA of the CDR3 is TGTGCCAGCTCACGTGCAGATACGCAGTATTTT. The chain carries TRBV18 and TRBJ2-3; D is ambiguous. V dropped 4 bases and J dropped 4 bases, with 3 bases sitting between them. CDR1 and CDR2 (germline): KGHSH, LQKENI. There are 11 residues in the CDR3.